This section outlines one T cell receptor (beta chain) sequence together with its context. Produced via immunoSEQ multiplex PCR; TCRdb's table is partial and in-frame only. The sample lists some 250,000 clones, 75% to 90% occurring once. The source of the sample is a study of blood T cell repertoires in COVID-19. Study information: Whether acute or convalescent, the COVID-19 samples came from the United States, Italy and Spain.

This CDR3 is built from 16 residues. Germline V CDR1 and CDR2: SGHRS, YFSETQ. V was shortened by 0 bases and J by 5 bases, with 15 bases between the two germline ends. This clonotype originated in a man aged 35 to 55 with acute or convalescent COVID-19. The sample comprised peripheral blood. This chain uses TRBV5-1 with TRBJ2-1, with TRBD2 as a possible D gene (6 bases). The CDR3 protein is CASSLAVGAGNNEQFF. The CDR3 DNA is TGCGCCAGCAGCTTGGCCGTAGGGGCGGGAAACAATGAGCAGTTCTTC.